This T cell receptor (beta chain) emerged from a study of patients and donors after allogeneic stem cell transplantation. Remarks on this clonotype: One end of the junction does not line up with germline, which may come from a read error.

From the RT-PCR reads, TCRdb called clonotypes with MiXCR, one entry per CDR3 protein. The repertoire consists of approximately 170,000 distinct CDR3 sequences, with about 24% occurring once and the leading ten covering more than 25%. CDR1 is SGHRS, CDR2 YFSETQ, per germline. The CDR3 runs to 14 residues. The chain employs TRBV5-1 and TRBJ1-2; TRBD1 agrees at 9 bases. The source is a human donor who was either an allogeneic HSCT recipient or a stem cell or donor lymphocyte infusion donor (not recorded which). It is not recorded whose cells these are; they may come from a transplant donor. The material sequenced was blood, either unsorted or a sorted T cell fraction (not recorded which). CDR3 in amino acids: CATSTRTGEYGYTF. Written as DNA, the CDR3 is TGCGCCACCAGCACCCGGACAGGGGAATATGGCTACACCTTC.